What follows is one TCR beta chain and its context. Trimming cost V 4 bases and J 4 bases, with 13 bases left between them. CDR1 is SGHTA, CDR2 FQGNSA, per germline. CDR3 length equals 14 residues. This sample was taken from a study of beta chain features in type 1 diabetes. cDNA synthesis used the whole RNA isolate, giving expressed TCRB sequences. This table comes from immunoSEQ multiplex PCR, and its TCRdb copy is limited to in-frame clones, with some not included. In the table there are a few hundred thousand clones, 9.5% to 11% of which are singletons. The chain is built from TRBV7-2 and TRBJ1-1, with a weak D call TRBD1 (6 bases). The TCR originated in a woman aged 25 to 39 in good health. Sequenced: naive CD4+ T cells from blood. This CDR3 reads CASSYTRGGTEAFF. The CDR3 DNA reads TGTGCCAGCAGCTATACCAGGGGCGGCACTGAAGCTTTCTTT. The complete variable domain, with remaining parts taken from reference TRBV7-2 and TRBJ1-1, reads GAGVSQSPSNKVTEKGKDVELRCDPISGHTALYWYRQSLGQGLEFLIYFQGNSAPDKSGLPSDRFSAERTGGSVSTLTIQRTQQEDSAVYLCASSYTRGGTEAFFGQGTRLTVV.